This TCR beta chain was captured by sequencing in a study of spatial heterogeneity in lung cancer (dated 2019 in TCRdb). Background for the entire study: Donors were 72 patients with early-stage, untreated non-small cell lung cancer from the lung TRACERx cohort. Beta-chain transcripts were consistently detected in greater numbers than alpha-chain transcripts, which likely reflects a higher abundance of beta-chain transcripts. In non-small cell lung cancer, the study made a quantitative comparison of TCR alpha and beta repertoires among multiple tumor regions, matched nontumor lung and blood. In the raw uncorrected reads, each unique combination of TCR and UMI appeared more than ten times on average. Some blood samples were collected at disease recurrence, with a median time to first recurrence of roughly 340 days. The study linked features of the TCR repertoire to counts of nonsynonymous mutations, which were determined by whole-exome sequencing of tumor tissue. At surgery, hundreds of tumor regions, 64 matched nontumor lung samples and 56 PBMC samples were TCR-sequenced for both alpha and beta chains.

The germline V gene supplies CDR1 SNHLY and CDR2 FYNNEI. After removal of 5 bases from V and 5 bases from J, the junction retains 7 bases not matched to a gene. The CDR3 has 15 amino acids, counting the end cysteine and phenylalanine. Left in the record is the CDR3 DNA by itself, 45 bases read in frame from the first base. General findings and caveats noted by the study authors: Ubiquitous expanded tumor TCRs were found in blood more often at tumor resection than at routine follow-up. Confirming at a functional level the hypothesis that regional TCRs recognize regional mutations was considered to require additional single-cell paired TCR alpha and beta sequencing.

This clonotype appeared many times. Which antigen it targets is not known. The input lacks base qualities; no much larger clone sits a single base away. This beta chain is a stray sequence in a library constructed for alpha chains; its clone size is not meaningful. Reading the label with the study, this specimen's time point is: blood taken at disease recurrence. TCR sequencing used whole RNA extracted from tumor and nontumor lung tissue, or from cryopreserved PBMC samples, without cell sorting. A patient was chosen for TCR sequencing only when enough RNA was available from at least two tumor regions. Preparation of the library involved 5' RACE. Instrument used: NextSeq 500. To allow correction of PCR and sequencing errors, the TCR library protocol tagged every TCR cDNA molecule with a unique molecular identifier. The paper's data handling went like this. TCR identification, UMI-based error correction and CDR3 extraction were all carried out with Decombinator tools. TCRs above a frequency of 2 per 1,000, corresponding to the top 1% of the tumor frequency distribution, were defined as expanded. Each repertoire was subsampled 100 times to 5,000 TCRs, after which Renyi diversity was computed with the R vegan package. CDR3 similarity networks were constructed using string-kernel similarity of amino acid triplets, with links drawn between CDR3s whose pairwise similarity was above 0.82. TCRdb ran its own pipeline on the public reads, namely fastp trimming at Q25 and MiXCR clone calling, and kept in-frame beta chains. Rows with one shared CDR3 protein collapse into an entry with the most common genes and DNA. The V and J calls reflect TCRdb's pipeline rather than the authors' work. A total of over 7,500 distinct CDR3 sequences appear in this sample, under 4% of them only once. The ten biggest clones cover roughly 20% of the sample.

Recombination connected TRBV2 to TRBJ1-1, and 11 junction bases match TRBD1. The specimen was PBMCs, collected at recurrence. The source is a female donor with early-stage non-small cell lung cancer. The nucleotide sequence is TGTGCCAGCAGTCGGGACAGGGGGAGTGGAACTGAAGCTTTCTTT. It translates to CASSRDRGSGTEAFF.